The present entry profiles one T cell receptor (beta chain) with its context. Its antigen is as yet unknown. This sample is part of a study of T-cell memory formation after mild COVID-19. Study-wide background: Across donors, TCR clusters were largely donor specific. The study's findings and limits: The appearance of some responding clones in pre-infection memory suggested that cross-reactive memory joined. Clones contracting across day 15 to 85 had a balanced CD4/CD8 profile; later expanding clones leaned CD4+.

The authors produced TCR alpha and TCR beta cDNA libraries with sample barcodes and UMIs by 5'RACE using constant-segment primers. In TCRdb, the 5' RACE reads were re-called with MiXCR into one record per CDR3 protein. The table lists approximately 150,000 distinct CDR3 sequences, more than 12% of them singletons. CDR1 DFQATT and CDR2 SNEGSKA come from the germline V gene (reference sequence). Trimming removed 5 bases at V and 1 base at J, with 8 bases between. CDR3 length equals 12 residues. The chain carries TRBV20-1 and TRBJ2-5, with D perhaps assigned TRBD1 or TRBD2 (5 bases each). The material sequenced was PBMCs or a T cell subset sorted from them (not recorded which). The origin of this receptor is an adult woman who had mild COVID-19 (a few samples of this study predate the infection). Cell type and time point are not known. The CDR3 is CSAWGSQETQYF. The DNA for the CDR3 is TGCAGTGCTTGGGGGTCCCAAGAGACCCAGTACTTC.